The clone carrying this TCR beta chain came up many times. The sample belongs to a study of T cells in Graves' hyperthyroidism and ophthalmopathy. Amplification of TCR beta CDR3 regions was performed using RNA transcripts as template. A first-round RT-PCR of the TCR CDR3 used the HTBI primer set. One entry per CDR3 protein, called by TCRdb with MiXCR from the multiplex PCR reads. The data show approximately 600,000 distinct CDR3 sequences, 14% seen once. The length of the CDR3 is 17 residues. The trim removed 8 bases at V and 5 bases at J, leaving 14 bases unmatched. Germline V gene sequence: CDR1 MDHEN, CDR2 SYDVKM. Patients with ophthalmopathy all had a Clinical Activity Score of at least 3, a NOSPECS grade of at least 4 and duration under 3 months. The PBMCs were taken from around 9.1 ml of fresh peripheral blood.

This clonotype was sampled from a woman under 30 with Graves' ophthalmopathy. V and J are TRBV28 and TRBJ2-2, with 10 positions matching TRBD1. The sequencing sample was made of blood. In nucleotides, the CDR3 is TGTGCCAGCGGACCGGGCCTAGGGACAGGGGCGACCGGGGAGCTGTTTTTT. It specifies CASGPGLGTGATGELFF.